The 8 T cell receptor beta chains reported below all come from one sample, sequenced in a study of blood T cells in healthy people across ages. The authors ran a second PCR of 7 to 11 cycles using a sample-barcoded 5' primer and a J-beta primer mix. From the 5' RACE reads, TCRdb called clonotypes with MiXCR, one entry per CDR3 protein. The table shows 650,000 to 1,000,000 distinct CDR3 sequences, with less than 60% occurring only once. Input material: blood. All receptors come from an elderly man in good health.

CDR3 DNA sequence: TGCGCCAGCAGCTTAGGCCGACAGTCCAGGGGGCTTGACGAGCAGTACTTC. Translation: CASSLGRQSRGLDEQYF. This chain joins TRBV5-1 and TRBJ2-4, with TRBD1 matching 8 bases. The J call may be faulty, since TRBJ2-7 better matches the DNA end. Germline values: CDR1 SGHRS, CDR2 YFSETQ. The CDR3 spans 17 residues.

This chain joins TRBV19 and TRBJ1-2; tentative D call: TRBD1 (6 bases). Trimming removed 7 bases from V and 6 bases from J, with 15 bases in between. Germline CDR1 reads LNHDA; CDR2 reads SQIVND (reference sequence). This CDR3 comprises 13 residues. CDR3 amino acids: CASTHSQGHGYTF. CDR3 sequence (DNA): TGTGCCAGTACCCACTCACAGGGCCATGGCTACACCTTC.

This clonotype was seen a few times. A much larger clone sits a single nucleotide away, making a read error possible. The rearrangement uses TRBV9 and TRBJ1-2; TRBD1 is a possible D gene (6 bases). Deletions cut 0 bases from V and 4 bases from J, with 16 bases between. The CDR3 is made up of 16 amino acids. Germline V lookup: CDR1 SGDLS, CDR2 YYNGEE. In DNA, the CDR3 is TGTGCCAGCAGCGTAGAGGCAACGGGACAAGTCTATGGCTACACCTTC. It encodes CASSVEATGQVYGYTF.

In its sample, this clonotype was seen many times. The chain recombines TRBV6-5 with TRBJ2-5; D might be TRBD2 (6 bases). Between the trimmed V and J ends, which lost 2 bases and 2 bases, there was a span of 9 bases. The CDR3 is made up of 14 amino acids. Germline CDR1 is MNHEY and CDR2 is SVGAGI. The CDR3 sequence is CASSYRREQETQYF. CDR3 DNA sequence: TGTGCCAGCAGTTACAGGAGGGAGCAAGAGACCCAGTACTTC.

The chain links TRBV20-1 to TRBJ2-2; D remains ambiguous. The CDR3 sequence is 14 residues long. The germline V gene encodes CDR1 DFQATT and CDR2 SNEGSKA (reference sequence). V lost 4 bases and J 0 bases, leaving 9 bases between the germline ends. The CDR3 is CSAKRLANTGELFF. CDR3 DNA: TGCAGTGCTAAGAGGCTAGCGAACACCGGGGAGCTGTTTTTT.

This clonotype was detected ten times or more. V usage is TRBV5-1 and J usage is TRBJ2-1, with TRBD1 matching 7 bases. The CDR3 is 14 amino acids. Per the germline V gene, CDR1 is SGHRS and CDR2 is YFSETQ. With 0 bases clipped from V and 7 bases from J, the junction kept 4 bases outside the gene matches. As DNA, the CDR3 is TGCGCCAGCAGCTTGGGACAGGGAGCGAATGAGCAGTTCTTC. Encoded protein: CASSLGQGANEQFF. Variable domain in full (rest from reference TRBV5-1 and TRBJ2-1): KAGVTQTPRYLIKTRGQQVTLSCSPISGHRSVSWYQQTPGQGLQFLFEYFSETQRNKGNFPGRFSGRQFSNSRSEMNVSTLELGDSALYLCASSLGQGANEQFFGPGTRLTVL.

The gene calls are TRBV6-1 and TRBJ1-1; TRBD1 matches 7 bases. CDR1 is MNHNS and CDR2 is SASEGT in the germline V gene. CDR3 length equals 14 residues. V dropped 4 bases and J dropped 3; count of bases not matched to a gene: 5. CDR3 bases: TGTGCCAGCAGTGGACAGGGTTTGGACACTGAAGCTTTCTTT. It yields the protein CASSGQGLDTEAFF.

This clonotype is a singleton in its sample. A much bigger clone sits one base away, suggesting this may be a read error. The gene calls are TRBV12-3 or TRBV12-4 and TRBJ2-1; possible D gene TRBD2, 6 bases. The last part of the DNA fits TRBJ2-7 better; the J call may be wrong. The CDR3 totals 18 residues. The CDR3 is CASSSPTAGGSSYNEQYF. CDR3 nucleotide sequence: TGTGCCAGCAGTTCCCCCACAGCTGGGGGGAGCTCCTACAATGAGCAGTACTTC.